These 20 T cell receptor beta chains share one sample of origin, sequenced in a study of blood T cell repertoires in COVID-19. Profiling relied on immunoSEQ multiplex PCR, and the TCRdb table lists in-frame clones only, not all of them. In the table there are about 15,000 clones, approximately 80% of which are singletons. The source material was peripheral blood. The receptors were sampled from a human donor in a cohort sampled during active COVID-19.

The V call is TRBV28, the J call TRBJ2-7, with D unclear. Trimming removed 3 bases at V and 2 bases at J, with 11 bases between. CDR1 and CDR2 from the germline V gene are MDHEN and SYDVKM. This CDR3 spans 14 amino acids. In DNA, the CDR3 is TGTGCCAGCAGTTTTTTTGTCAAAACCTACGAGCAGTACTTC. Protein: CASSFFVKTYEQYF.

This CDR3 reads CASRPSGSQETQYF. The CDR3 DNA sequence: TGTGCCAGTAGGCCTAGCGGATCGCAAGAGACCCAGTACTTC. The V call is TRBV19, the J call TRBJ2-5, with 7 bases aligning to TRBD2. CDR1 is LNHDA and CDR2 is SQIVND in the germline V gene (reference sequence). The CDR3 is 14 amino acids. Trimming took 6 bases from V and 2 from J; bases not matched to a gene: 6.

The chain joins TRBV19 to TRBJ1-5, with TRBD1 matching over 9 bases. Germline V gene lookup returns CDR1 LNHDA and CDR2 SQIVND (reference sequence). The CDR3 runs 16 residues. Trimming at V came to 3 bases and at J to 5 bases, leaving 8 bases not matched to a gene. The CDR3 nucleotides are TGTGCCAGTAGTATGAGGAGGACAGGGGCGGATCAGCCCCAGCATTTT. Amino acids: CASSMRRTGADQPQHF.

The chain employs TRBV9 and TRBJ2-5; 7 nucleotides line up with TRBD1. Germline CDR1 reads SGDLS; CDR2 reads YYNGEE. The J segment lost 3 bases and the V segment lost 0 bases, leaving 5 bases of the junction unmatched. The CDR3 is made up of 15 amino acids. The CDR3 sequence: CASSVAGQEKETQYF. The CDR3 nucleotides are TGTGCCAGCAGCGTAGCAGGACAGGAGAAAGAGACCCAGTACTTC.

About this clone: At one end, the junction sequence differs from germline, possibly due to a read error. The chain has TRBV7-2 and TRBJ2-5; 9 positions agree with TRBD2. Germline V gene data show CDR1 as SGHTA and CDR2 as FQGNSA. The CDR3 has 11 residues. For the CDR3, the DNA is TGTGCCAGCAGCTTAGGACTAGCGGTCCACTTC. Encoded protein: CASSLGLAVHF.

The gene calls are TRBV7-3 and TRBJ2-1; D possibly corresponds to TRBD2 (6 bases). V was clipped by 0 bases and J by 9 bases, with 9 bases between them. CDR3 length: 13 amino acids. Germline V gene sequence: CDR1 SGHTA, CDR2 FQGTGA. CDR3 bases: TGTGCCAGCAGCTTAACGCGGGGACGTGAGCAGTTCTTC. It translates to CASSLTRGREQFF.

The V call is TRBV10-2, the J call TRBJ1-4; 7 positions match TRBD1. Germline V gene sequence: CDR1 WSHSY, CDR2 SAAADI. Trimming removed 3 bases from V and 1 base from J; junction bases left unmatched: 2. The CDR3 is 15 amino acids. CDR3 DNA sequence: TGCGCCAGCAGTGACGGGGACAGAACTAATGAAAAACTGTTTTTT. Translation gives CASSDGDRTNEKLFF.

By its share, this clone is medium-sized (0.01 to 0.1%). This sequence joins TRBV7-9 and TRBJ1-2; D ambiguous. CDR3 size: 14 residues. Germline V gene sequence: CDR1 SEHNR, CDR2 FQNEAQ (reference sequence). Trimming took off 0 bases at V and 1 base at J, with 6 bases between the two ends. CDR3 sequence: CASSLASSNYGYTF. The DNA of the CDR3 is TGTGCCAGCAGCTTAGCTTCCAGTAACTATGGCTACACCTTC. The full variable domain, with the rest looked up from reference TRBV7-9 and TRBJ1-2, is DTGVSQNPRHKITKRGQNVTFRCDPISEHNRLYWYRQTLGQGPEFLTYFQNEAQLEKSRLLSDRFSAERPKGSFSTLEIQRTEQGDSAMYLCASSLASSNYGYTFGSGTRLTVV.

The gene calls are TRBV5-5 and TRBJ2-7, with D possibly TRBD1 on 7 matching bases. Germline V lookup: CDR1 SGHKS, CDR2 YYEKEE (reference sequence). With 4 bases removed from V and 3 bases from J, the gap between germline ends came to 17 bases. The CDR3 sequence is 15 residues long. CDR3 sequence reads: CASSPRDSIYYEQYF. The CDR3 DNA reads TGTGCCAGCAGCCCGCGGGACAGCATTTACTACGAGCAGTACTTC.

The V call is TRBV5-6, the J call TRBJ2-2, with 8 bases aligning to TRBD1. The germline gives CDR1 SGHDT, CDR2 YYEEEE. The CDR3 sequence is 14 residues long. The ends lost 4 bases at V and 5 bases at J; junction bases unmatched: 4. For the CDR3, the DNA is TGTGCCAGCAGCAGACAGGGGTGGACCGGGGAGCTGTTTTTT. It specifies CASSRQGWTGELFF. Looking up the rest from reference TRBV5-6 and TRBJ2-2 gives the full variable domain: DAGVTQSPTHLIKTRGQQVTLRCSPKSGHDTVSWYQQALGQGPQFIFQYYEEEERQRGNFPDRFSGHQFPNYSSELNVNALLLGDSALYLCASSRQGWTGELFFGEGSRLTVL.

This chain connects TRBV7-8 to TRBJ1-3, with D perhaps matching TRBD1 (6 bases). With 5 bases removed from V and 6 bases from J, the gap between germline ends came to 23 bases. The V gene's germline CDR1 is SGHVS and CDR2 FQNEAQ. This CDR3 spans 17 amino acids. CDR3 sequence (DNA): TGTGCCAGCAGCCCCCCTATCCGATTAGGGGGTTTAAACACCATATATTTT. It yields the protein CASSPPIRLGGLNTIYF.

The chain recombines TRBV19 with TRBJ2-2, with 9 bases identical to TRBD1. Germline V gene lookup returns CDR1 LNHDA and CDR2 SQIVND (reference sequence). The V gene end was trimmed by 7 bases and the J gene end by 7 bases; junction bases not matched to a gene: 7. The length of the CDR3 is 14 residues. CDR3 DNA sequence: TGTGCCAGTAATACAGGGGGCGGAAACGGGGAGCTGTTTTTT. This sequence encodes CASNTGGGNGELFF.

The V call is TRBV11-2, the J call TRBJ1-3; D call uncertain. CDR1 and CDR2 from the germline V gene are SGHAT and FQNNGV. Trimming pared 0 bases from V and 0 bases from J, leaving 6 bases between. The CDR3 is 15 amino acids. CDR3 in amino acids: CASSLDPNSGNTIYF. The CDR3 DNA follows: TGTGCCAGCAGCTTAGACCCCAACTCTGGAAACACCATATATTTT.

This chain connects TRBV7-2 to TRBJ2-3; 7 bases fit TRBD1. After removal of 6 bases from V and 7 bases from J, the junction contained 7 bases not matched to a gene. The length of the CDR3 is 13 residues. Germline CDR1 and CDR2: SGHTA and FQGNSA. This CDR3 reads CASRDRAKHTQYF. DNA for the CDR3: TGTGCCAGCAGAGACAGGGCTAAGCATACGCAGTATTTT.

The rearrangement uses TRBV7-2 and TRBJ1-1; D is unclear. The germline V gene encodes CDR1 SGHTA and CDR2 FQGNSA. V was clipped by 4 bases and J by 1 base, with 10 bases between them. The CDR3 spans 14 residues. The CDR3 loop is CASSSGHQNTEAFF. CDR3 nucleotides: TGTGCCAGCAGCTCCGGTCATCAGAACACTGAAGCTTTCTTT.

The V gene is TRBV11-2, the J gene TRBJ2-1; 8 bases map to TRBD2. Trimming removed 5 bases from V and 3 bases from J; junction bases left unmatched: 6. CDR3 length equals 15 residues. Germline loops: CDR1 SGHAT, CDR2 FQNNGV. The DNA of the CDR3 is TGTGCCAGCAGCGTCGGGACTAGTGGCTACAATGAGCAGTTCTTC. Translating gives CASSVGTSGYNEQFF.

J is TRBJ2-2 and V is TRBV4-3, with 8 bases identical to TRBD2. Germline V gives CDR1 LGHNA, CDR2 YSLEER. V lost 2 bases and J lost 3; bases outside the gene matches: 5. The CDR3 sequence is 16 residues long. The CDR3 DNA follows: TGCGCCAGCAGCCAACTAACTAGCGGATACACCGGGGAGCTGTTTTTT. This codes for CASSQLTSGYTGELFF.

V and J are TRBV9 and TRBJ1-1, with 7 bases that match TRBD1. The CDR3 is 14 amino acids. The germline gives CDR1 SGDLS, CDR2 YYNGEE. V was clipped by 3 bases and J by 1 base; unmatched bases: 3. CDR3 sequence: CASSARGRNTEAFF. The CDR3 region has the DNA TGTGCCAGCAGCGCCAGGGGGAGGAACACTGAAGCTTTCTTT.

This clone has just a few counts. CDR3 DNA sequence: TGTGCCATCAGTGGCGGCGAGAGCTCCTACGAGCAGTACTTC. It encodes CAISGGESSYEQYF. The chain carries TRBV10-3 and TRBJ2-7; D remains unclear. This CDR3 is 14 amino acids long. V shed 4 bases and J shed 0 bases, with 10 bases lying between them. The V gene's germline CDR1 is ENHRY and CDR2 SYGVKD.

The J gene is TRBJ2-2, the V gene TRBV2, with TRBD2 matching 9 bases. The CDR3 runs to 16 residues. V dropped 4 bases and J dropped 1; count of bases not matched to a gene: 4. Per the germline V gene, CDR1 is SNHLY and CDR2 is FYNNEI. In DNA form, the CDR3 reads TGTGCCAGCAGTGCCCTAGCGGGATTGAACACCGGGGAGCTGTTTTTT. Protein: CASSALAGLNTGELFF. Using reference TRBV2 and TRBJ2-2 for the parts outside the CDR3, the full variable domain is EPEVTQTPSHQVTQMGQEVILRCVPISNHLYFYWYRQILGQKVEFLVSFYNNEISEKSEIFDDQFSVERPDGSNFTLKIRSTKLEDSAMYFCASSALAGLNTGELFFGEGSRLTVL.